This TCR beta chain was profiled in a study of preoperative IRX-2 immunotherapy in early breast cancer. Treatment noted: preoperative locoregional IRX-2 cytokine immunotherapy. Patients received preoperative, locoregional IRX-2 cytokine immunotherapy in a phase Ib study. Germline V gives CDR1 LNHDA, CDR2 SQIVND (reference sequence). This CDR3 has 15 amino acids. The ends were cut back, 3 bases at V and 0 bases at J, with 11 bases in the middle. Only in-frame clones appear in the TCRdb table, and some are missing; sequencing was by immunoSEQ multiplex PCR. The sample shows around 88,000 clones, about nine tenths of them seen only once.

This clonotype originated in a human donor with breast cancer. The material sequenced was tumor tissue, taken after IRX-2 immunotherapy. The V gene is TRBV19, the J gene TRBJ1-1, with D perhaps TRBD1 (6 bases). As DNA, the CDR3 is TGTGCCAGTAGTATCGGACAGCCCATGAACACTGAAGCTTTCTTT. Its protein product is CASSIGQPMNTEAFF.